This T cell receptor (beta chain) was captured by sequencing in a study of blood T cell repertoires in COVID-19. Background on the study: The study drew acute and convalescent COVID-19 samples from the United States, Italy and Spain. T cells, B-cell-depleted T cells, or PBMCs provided the cDNA or gDNA that served as material.

Measured with immunoSEQ multiplex PCR; TCRdb has only the in-frame clones, and not every one. The sample lists fewer than 250,000 clones, approximately 90% seen once, with less than 0.75% in the top ten. The CDR3 spans 19 residues. The germline gives CDR1 MGHRA, CDR2 YSYEKL. After removal of 4 bases from V and 2 bases from J, the junction contained 11 bases not matched to a gene. The sequenced sample was peripheral blood. The TCR was taken from a man aged 35 to 55 with acute or convalescent COVID-19. This chain links TRBV4-1 with TRBJ2-7, with 16 bases that match TRBD2. The CDR3 DNA sequence: TGCGCCAGCAGCCCTCCGGGACTAGCGGGGGGGCCCGGAACCTACGAGCAGTACTTC. This sequence encodes CASSPPGLAGGPGTYEQYF.